The T cell receptor (beta chain) described here comes from a study of blood T cell repertoires in COVID-19. This CDR3 comprises 13 residues. The V end was cut by 6 bases, the J end by 8 bases, with 13 bases between. Looked up from germline, CDR1 is SGHTA and CDR2 is FQGNSA. Sequencing was performed with immunoSEQ multiplex PCR; in TCRdb, only in-frame clones are kept and a portion is missing. The data hold over 110,000 clones, with around 79% observed a single time. This clonotype originated in a man in his 60s with acute or convalescent COVID-19. The V call is TRBV7-2, the J call TRBJ2-2; D is perhaps TRBD2 (5 bases). The sample comprised peripheral blood. Here the CDR3 DNA reads TGTGCCAGCAGAAAAGAGGGTGTTGGGGAGCTGTTTTTT. Protein product: CASRKEGVGELFF.